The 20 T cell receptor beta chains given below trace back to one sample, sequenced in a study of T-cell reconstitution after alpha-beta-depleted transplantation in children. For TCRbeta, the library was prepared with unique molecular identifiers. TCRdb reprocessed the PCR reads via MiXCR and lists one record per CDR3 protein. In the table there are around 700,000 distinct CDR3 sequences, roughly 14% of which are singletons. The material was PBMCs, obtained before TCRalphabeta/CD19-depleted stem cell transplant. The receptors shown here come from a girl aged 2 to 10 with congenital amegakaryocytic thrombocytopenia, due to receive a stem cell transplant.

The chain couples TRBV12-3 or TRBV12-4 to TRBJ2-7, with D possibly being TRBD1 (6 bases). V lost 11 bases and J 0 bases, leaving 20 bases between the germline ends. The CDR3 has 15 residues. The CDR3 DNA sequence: TGTGCCTCAAATCGGGGTCCAGGGGCCTCCTACGAGCAGTACTTC. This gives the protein CASNRGPGASYEQYF.

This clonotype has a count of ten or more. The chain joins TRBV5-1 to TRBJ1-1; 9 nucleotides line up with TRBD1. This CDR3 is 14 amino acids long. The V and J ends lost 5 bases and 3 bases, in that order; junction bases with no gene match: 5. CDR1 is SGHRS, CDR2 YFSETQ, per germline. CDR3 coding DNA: TGCGCCAGCAGTCGGGACAGGGCGGACACTGAAGCTTTCTTT. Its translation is CASSRDRADTEAFF.

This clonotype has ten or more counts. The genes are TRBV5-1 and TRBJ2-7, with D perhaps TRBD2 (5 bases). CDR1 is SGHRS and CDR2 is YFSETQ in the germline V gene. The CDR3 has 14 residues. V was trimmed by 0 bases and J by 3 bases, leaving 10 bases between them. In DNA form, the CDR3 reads TGCGCCAGCAGCTTGGCCGAACGGGACTACGAGCAGTACTTC. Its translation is CASSLAERDYEQYF.

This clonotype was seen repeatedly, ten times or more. The CDR3, as DNA: TGCGCCAGCAGCTTTGCAGGCCGCGGTGCAGATACGCAGTATTTT. Translating gives CASSFAGRGADTQYF. This rearrangement joins TRBV5-1 to TRBJ2-3, with no clear D. The V end lost 2 bases, the J end lost 4 bases, and 14 bases lay between the germline ends. CDR1 is SGHRS, CDR2 YFSETQ, per germline. The CDR3 contains 15 residues.

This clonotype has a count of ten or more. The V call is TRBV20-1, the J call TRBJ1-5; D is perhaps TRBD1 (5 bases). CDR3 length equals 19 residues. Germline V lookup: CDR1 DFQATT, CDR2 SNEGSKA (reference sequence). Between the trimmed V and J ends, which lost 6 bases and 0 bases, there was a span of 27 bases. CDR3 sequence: CSAPYRGREALFSNQPQHF. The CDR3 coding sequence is TGCAGTGCCCCCTATCGGGGCAGGGAAGCCCTCTTTAGCAATCAGCCCCAGCATTTT.

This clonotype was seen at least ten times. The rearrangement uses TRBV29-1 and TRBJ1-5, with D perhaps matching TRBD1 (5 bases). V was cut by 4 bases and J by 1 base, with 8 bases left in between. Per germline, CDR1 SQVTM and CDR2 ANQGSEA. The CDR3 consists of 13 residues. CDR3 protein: CSVGGRSNQPQHF. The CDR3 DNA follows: TGCAGCGTTGGGGGCAGGAGCAATCAGCCCCAGCATTTT.

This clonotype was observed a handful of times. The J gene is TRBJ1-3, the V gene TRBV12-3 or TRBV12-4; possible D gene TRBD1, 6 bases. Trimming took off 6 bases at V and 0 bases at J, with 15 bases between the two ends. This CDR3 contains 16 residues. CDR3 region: CASSLQGRLSGNTIYF. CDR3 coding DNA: TGTGCCAGCAGCCTACAGGGCCGGCTCTCTGGAAACACCATATATTTT.

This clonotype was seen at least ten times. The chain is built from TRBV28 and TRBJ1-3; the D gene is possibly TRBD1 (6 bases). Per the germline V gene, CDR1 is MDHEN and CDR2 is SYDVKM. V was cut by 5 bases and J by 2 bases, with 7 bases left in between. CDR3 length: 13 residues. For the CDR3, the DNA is TGTGCCAGCAGTACAGGGACTGGAAACACCATATATTTT. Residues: CASSTGTGNTIYF.

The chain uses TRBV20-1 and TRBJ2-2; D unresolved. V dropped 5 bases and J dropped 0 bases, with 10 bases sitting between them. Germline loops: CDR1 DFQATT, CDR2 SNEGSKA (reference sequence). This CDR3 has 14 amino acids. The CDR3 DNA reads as TGCAGTGCTCGAGCGCTATCGAACACCGGGGAGCTGTTTTTT. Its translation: CSARALSNTGELFF.

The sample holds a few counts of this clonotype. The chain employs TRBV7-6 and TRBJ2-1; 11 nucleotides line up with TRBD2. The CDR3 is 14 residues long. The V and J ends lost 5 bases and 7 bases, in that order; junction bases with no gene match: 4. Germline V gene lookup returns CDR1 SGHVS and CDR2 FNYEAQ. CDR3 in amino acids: CASSPRLAGNEQFF. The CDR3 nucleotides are TGTGCCAGCAGCCCCCGACTAGCGGGAAATGAGCAGTTCTTC.

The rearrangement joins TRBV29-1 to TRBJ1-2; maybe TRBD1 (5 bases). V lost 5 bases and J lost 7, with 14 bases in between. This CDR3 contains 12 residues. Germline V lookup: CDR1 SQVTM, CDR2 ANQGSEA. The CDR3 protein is CSVYEGSLGYTF. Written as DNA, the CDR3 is TGCAGCGTTTACGAGGGGAGTCTTGGCTACACCTTC.

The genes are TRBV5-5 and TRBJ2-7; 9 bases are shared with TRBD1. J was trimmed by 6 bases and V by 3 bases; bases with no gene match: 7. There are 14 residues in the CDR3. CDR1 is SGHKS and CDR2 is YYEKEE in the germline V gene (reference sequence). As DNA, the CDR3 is TGTGCCAGCAGCTACAGGGGGCCAGGTGTCGAGCAGTACTTC. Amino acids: CASSYRGPGVEQYF.

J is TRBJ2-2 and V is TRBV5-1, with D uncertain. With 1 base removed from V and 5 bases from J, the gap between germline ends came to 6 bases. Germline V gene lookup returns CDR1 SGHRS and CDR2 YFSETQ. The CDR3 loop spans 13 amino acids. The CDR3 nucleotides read TGCGCCAGCAGCTTGACGCAGACCGGGGAGCTGTTTTTT. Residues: CASSLTQTGELFF.

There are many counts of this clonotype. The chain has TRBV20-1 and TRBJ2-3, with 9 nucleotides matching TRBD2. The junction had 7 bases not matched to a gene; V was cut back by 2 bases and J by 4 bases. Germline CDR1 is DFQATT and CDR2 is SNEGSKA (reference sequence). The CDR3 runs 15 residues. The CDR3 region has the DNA TGCAGTGCTAGACGGGCTAGCGGGATGTCAGATACGCAGTATTTT. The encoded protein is CSARRASGMSDTQYF.

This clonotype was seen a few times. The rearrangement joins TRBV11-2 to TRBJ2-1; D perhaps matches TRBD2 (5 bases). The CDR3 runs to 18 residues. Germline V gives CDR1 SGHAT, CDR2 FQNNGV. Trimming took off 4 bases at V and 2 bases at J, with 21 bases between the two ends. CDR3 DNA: TGTGCCAGCAGCTCCGGACCCCAAGGAGCGGAGCCCTACAATGAGCAGTTCTTC. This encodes CASSSGPQGAEPYNEQFF. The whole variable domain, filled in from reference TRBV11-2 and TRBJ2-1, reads EAGVAQSPRYKIIEKRQSVAFWCNPISGHATLYWYQQILGQGPKLLIQFQNNGVVDDSQLPKDRFSAERLKGVDSTLKIQPAKLEDSAVYLCASSSGPQGAEPYNEQFFGPGTRLTVL.

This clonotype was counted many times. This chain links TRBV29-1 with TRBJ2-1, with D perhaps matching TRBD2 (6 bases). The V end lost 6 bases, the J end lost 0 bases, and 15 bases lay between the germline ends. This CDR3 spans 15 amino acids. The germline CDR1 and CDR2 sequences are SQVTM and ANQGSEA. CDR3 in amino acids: CSVGGLLSSYNEQFF. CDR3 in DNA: TGCAGCGTCGGGGGACTTTTGAGCTCCTACAATGAGCAGTTCTTC.

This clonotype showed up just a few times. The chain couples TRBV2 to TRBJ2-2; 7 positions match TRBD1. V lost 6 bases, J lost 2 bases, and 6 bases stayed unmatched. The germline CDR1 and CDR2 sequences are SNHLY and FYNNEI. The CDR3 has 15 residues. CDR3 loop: CASSVDRANTGELFF. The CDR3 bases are TGTGCCAGCAGCGTTGACAGGGCTAACACCGGGGAGCTGTTTTTT.

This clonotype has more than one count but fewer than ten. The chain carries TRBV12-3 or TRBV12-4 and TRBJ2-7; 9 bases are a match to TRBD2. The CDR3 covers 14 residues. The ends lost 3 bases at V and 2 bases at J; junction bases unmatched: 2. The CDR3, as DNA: TGTGCCAGCAGTTTCCTAGCGGGGACCTACGAGCAGTACTTC. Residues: CASSFLAGTYEQYF.

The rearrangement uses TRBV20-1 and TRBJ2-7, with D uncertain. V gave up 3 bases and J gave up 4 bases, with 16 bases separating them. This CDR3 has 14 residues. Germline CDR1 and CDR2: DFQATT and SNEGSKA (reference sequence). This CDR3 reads CSASTTRPEYEQYF. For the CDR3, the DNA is TGCAGTGCTAGCACGACAAGGCCGGAGTACGAGCAGTACTTC.

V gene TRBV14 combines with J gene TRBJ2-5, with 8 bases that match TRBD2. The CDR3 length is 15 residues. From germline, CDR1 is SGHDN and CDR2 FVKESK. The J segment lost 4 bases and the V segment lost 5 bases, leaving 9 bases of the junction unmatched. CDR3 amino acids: CASSVISGIIETQYF. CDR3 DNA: TGTGCCAGCAGCGTGATTAGCGGGATCATAGAGACCCAGTACTTC.